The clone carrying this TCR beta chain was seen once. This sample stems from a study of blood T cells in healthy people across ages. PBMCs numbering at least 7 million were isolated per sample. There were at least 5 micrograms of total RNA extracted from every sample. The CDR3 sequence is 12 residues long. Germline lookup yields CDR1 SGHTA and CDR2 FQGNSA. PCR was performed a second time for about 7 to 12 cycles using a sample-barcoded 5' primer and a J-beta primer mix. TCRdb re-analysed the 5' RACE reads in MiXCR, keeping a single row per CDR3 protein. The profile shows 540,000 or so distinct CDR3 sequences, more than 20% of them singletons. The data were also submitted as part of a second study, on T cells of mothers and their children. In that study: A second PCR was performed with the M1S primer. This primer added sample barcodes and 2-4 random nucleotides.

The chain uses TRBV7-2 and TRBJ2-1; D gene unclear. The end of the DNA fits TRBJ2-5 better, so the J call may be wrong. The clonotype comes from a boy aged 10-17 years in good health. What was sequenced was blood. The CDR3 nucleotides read TGTGCCAGCAGCTTAGAGTTTGGGACCCAGTACTTC. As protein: CASSLEFGTQYF.